The 10 T cell receptor beta chains in this list originate from one sample, sequenced in a study of cytomegalovirus exposure and HLA in healthy donors. PCR employed 60 Vbeta and 13 Jbeta primers. TCRdb keeps only in-frame clones here, not all; method: immunoSEQ multiplex PCR. The sample gives more than 150,000 clones, 84% of which show up once; approximately 1.2% is in the top ten. Sequenced input: PBMCs. These receptors came from a girl aged 2-10 years in good health and CMV-seropositive.

About this clone itself: Additional DNA sequences in this sample encode the identical CDR3. V usage is TRBV7-6 and J usage is TRBJ2-1; 12 bases line up with TRBD2. CDR1 SGHVS and CDR2 FNYEAQ come from the germline V gene. V shed 5 bases, J shed 4 bases, and the junction held 3 bases outside the gene matches. The CDR3 extends over 15 amino acids. The CDR3 protein is CASSRTSGAYNEQFF. The DNA of the CDR3 is TGTGCCAGCAGCCGGACTAGCGGGGCGTACAATGAGCAGTTCTTC. Filled out from reference TRBV7-6 and TRBJ2-1, the complete variable domain reads GAGVSQSPRYKVTKRGQDVALRCDPISGHVSLYWYRQALGQGPEFLTYFNYEAQQDKSGLPNDRFSAERPEGSISTLTIQRTEQRDSAMYRCASSRTSGAYNEQFFGPGTRLTVL.

Comments on this clone: The same CDR3 is also encoded by other DNA sequences in this sample. The gene calls are TRBV6-1 and TRBJ1-3, with D hard to call. Germline assignment: CDR1 MNHNS and CDR2 SASEGT. Trimming cost V 4 bases and J 1 base, with 2 bases left between them. CDR3 length: 12 amino acids. CDR3 residues: CASSVSGNTIYF. Here the CDR3 DNA reads TGTGCCAGCAGTGTATCTGGAAACACCATATATTTT.

This sequence joins TRBV6-5 and TRBJ1-4, with TRBD1 matching over 8 bases. V gave up 4 bases and J gave up 3 bases; unmatched junction bases: 4. The germline V gene encodes CDR1 MNHEY and CDR2 SVGAGI. The CDR3 extends over 15 amino acids. CDR3: CASSSGQAPNEKLFF. The CDR3, as DNA: TGTGCCAGCAGTTCGGGACAGGCCCCTAATGAAAAACTGTTTTTT.

Written as DNA, the CDR3 is TGTGCCAGCAGCAACGTAGCGGGGGGGCGAGATACGCAGTATTTT. This sequence encodes CASSNVAGGRDTQYF. This chain links TRBV7-3 with TRBJ2-3; 11 nucleotides match TRBD2. The CDR3 has 15 amino acids. V gave up 5 bases and J gave up 5 bases; unmatched junction bases: 6. Germline V gene data show CDR1 as SGHTA and CDR2 as FQGTGA.

The rearrangement links TRBV5-1 to TRBJ1-3; no clear D gene. Trimming removed 5 bases at V and 0 bases at J, with 12 bases between. Germline V CDR1 and CDR2: SGHRS, YFSETQ. This CDR3 has 15 residues. The CDR3 reads CASRFGDSSGNTIYF. In nucleotides, the CDR3 is TGCGCCAGCAGATTCGGTGATAGCTCTGGAAACACCATATATTTT. The whole variable domain, remainder taken from reference TRBV5-1 and TRBJ1-3, is KAGVTQTPRYLIKTRGQQVTLSCSPISGHRSVSWYQQTPGQGLQFLFEYFSETQRNKGNFPGRFSGRQFSNSRSEMNVSTLELGDSALYLCASRFGDSSGNTIYFGEGSWLTVV.

This sequence joins TRBV30 and TRBJ1-2, with TRBD1 identical over 8 bases. The germline V gene has CDR1 GTSNPN and CDR2 SVGIG (reference sequence). This CDR3 has 14 amino acids. Germline trimming cut 3 bases from V and 7 bases from J; bases unmatched to any gene: 10. The CDR3 loop is CAWSQETGASGYTF. The CDR3 DNA reads as TGTGCCTGGAGCCAAGAGACAGGGGCGTCTGGCTACACCTTC.

This chain connects TRBV18 to TRBJ1-1; the D is unclear. Per the germline V gene, CDR1 is KGHSH and CDR2 is LQKENI. This CDR3 has 13 amino acids. Trimming stripped 0 bases from V and 4 bases from J, with 6 bases between. CDR3 amino acids: CASSPPLSTEAFF. The CDR3 DNA is TGTGCCAGCTCACCACCTCTGTCCACTGAAGCTTTCTTT.

In the case of this clone: The germline gene is not matched at one end of the junction; a read error may be the cause. The chain links TRBV7-9 to TRBJ1-1; D gene ambiguous. Germline CDR1 is SEHNR and CDR2 is FQNEAQ (reference sequence). There are 12 residues in the CDR3. CDR3 region: CSSSKALPQAFF. The CDR3 DNA is TGTTCCAGCAGCAAAGCCCTCCCCCAAGCTTTCTTT.

V gene TRBV27 combines with J gene TRBJ1-1, with 12 bases fitting TRBD1. V lost 3 bases and J lost 6; bases outside the gene matches: 11. This CDR3 is built from 17 residues. Germline V gene sequence: CDR1 MNHEY, CDR2 SMNVEV (reference sequence). The CDR3 spells CASSLSGTGGENAEAFF. CDR3 sequence (DNA): TGTGCCAGCAGTTTGTCCGGGACAGGGGGCGAGAATGCTGAAGCTTTCTTT.

The genes are TRBV18 and TRBJ2-7; TRBD1 matches 7 bases. Germline-derived CDR1 and CDR2 are KGHSH and LQKENI. Unmatched junction bases numbered 5, after V lost 3 bases and J lost 3 bases. The CDR3 runs to 14 residues. CDR3 amino acids: CASSPTGWDYEQYF. Written as DNA, the CDR3 is TGTGCCAGCTCACCGACAGGGTGGGACTACGAGCAGTACTTC.